This T cell receptor beta chain was obtained from a study of T cell clonotyping in hematopoietic cell transplantation. Study conclusions and caveats: Recipient TCR diversity dropped after transplant; expanded clonotypes rose from day 30 to 180.

Time point specified: recipient sample about 28 days before transplant, after cytoreduction. Trimming took off 2 bases at V and 6 bases at J, with 10 bases between the two ends. Germline V CDR1 and CDR2: SGHDT, YYEEEE. The CDR3 consists of 13 residues. A word on this clone: Its antigen remains unknown.

Assay: immunoSEQ multiplex PCR; the TCRdb copy retains only in-frame clones and omits some. The profile shows about 36,000 clones, approximately 95% of them singletons. The V gene is TRBV5-6, the J gene TRBJ2-3; tentatively, D is TRBD1 (6 bases). The specimen was peripheral blood mononuclear cells, collected before stem cell transplant. This TCR was recovered from a middle-aged man with chronic myeloid leukemia. Some clones in this sample may be carry-over from other donors' samples. CDR3 sequence (DNA): TGTGCCAGCAGCTTCGGGACATTTGATACGCAGTATTTT. Encoded protein: CASSFGTFDTQYF.